This T cell receptor (beta chain) was obtained from a study of OX40 agonist ivuxolimab in advanced cancers. The CDR3 runs to 15 residues. Germline CDR1 reads MNHEY; CDR2 reads SVGAGI. Trimming took 9 bases from V and 1 from J; bases not matched to a gene: 8. The method was immunoSEQ multiplex PCR; TCRdb's version includes in-frame clones alone and lacks a portion of them. The data show approximately 77,000 clones, roughly four fifths seen once. The chain employs TRBV6-5 and TRBJ2-2; 7 bases line up with TRBD1. The sequences come from CD4+ or CD8+ T cells sorted from blood, collected in a trial of the OX40 agonist ivuxolimab. The clonotype was recovered from an adult with an advanced solid tumor such as melanoma, head and neck, liver or kidney cancer. CDR3 DNA: TGTGCCAGTGGGGGACAGACGAAGAACACCGGGGAGCTGTTTTTT. Translated, it gives CASGGQTKNTGELFF.